This TCR beta chain was observed in a study of T cells after yellow fever vaccination. General observations from the study: FACS-sorted repertoires could harbor abundant contaminating bulk-population clonotypes.

From the 5' RACE reads, TCRdb called clonotypes with MiXCR, one entry per CDR3 protein. The table lists around 320,000 distinct CDR3 sequences, 4% to 5.5% of them singletons. This clonotype was seen a handful of times. Its antigen is not identified. The junction had 6 bases not matched to a gene; V was cut back by 0 bases and J by 1 base. The CDR3 runs 17 residues. Per the germline V gene, CDR1 is SGHVS and CDR2 is FNYEAQ. The clonotype originates from a man younger than 35 who received the YFV17D yellow fever vaccine. This chain connects TRBV7-6 to TRBJ1-1; 9 nucleotides agree with TRBD1. The source material was PBMCs, sampled 15 days after the yellow fever booster vaccination. The DNA of the CDR3 is TGTGCCAGCAGCTTAGCTCCGGGACAGGGAGAGAACACTGAAGCTTTCTTT. It yields the protein CASSLAPGQGENTEAFF.